Shown below are 13 T cell receptor beta chains from a single sample sequenced in a study of blood T cell repertoires in COVID-19. Some clones are missing from TCRdb's copy, which holds only in-frame ones; the method was immunoSEQ multiplex PCR. The repertoire holds some 55,000 clones, 60% to 80% seen once, with around 45% in the top ten. The sample taken for sequencing was peripheral blood. The receptors stem from a man in his 70s with active or convalescent COVID-19.

This clone was detected only a few times. In nucleotides, the CDR3 is TGTGCCAGCTCACCACCCAGGTCCAGCTCTGGAAACACCATATATTTT. This translates into CASSPPRSSSGNTIYF. V and J are TRBV18 and TRBJ1-3; D uncertain. Germline values: CDR1 KGHSH, CDR2 LQKENI. The CDR3 runs 16 residues. Trimming took 0 bases from V and 0 from J, leaving 9 bases between them.

This clone was found a few times. The J gene is TRBJ1-2, the V gene TRBV29-1; 9 positions match TRBD1. The CDR3 has 19 residues. Per germline, CDR1 SQVTM and CDR2 ANQGSEA. The V and J ends lost 0 bases and 2 bases, in that order; junction bases with no gene match: 16. CDR3 protein: CSVEERGTGKGRVNYGYTF. DNA for the CDR3: TGCAGCGTTGAAGAGAGAGGGACAGGGAAAGGGAGAGTCAACTATGGCTACACCTTC.

This sequence joins TRBV18 and TRBJ1-6, with 10 bases matching TRBD1. Germline V gene data show CDR1 as KGHSH and CDR2 as LQKENI. Germline trimming cut 3 bases from V and 7 bases from J; bases unmatched to any gene: 0. This CDR3 contains 14 residues. The CDR3: CASSPDRGNSPLHF. The CDR3 DNA follows: TGTGCCAGCTCACCGGACAGGGGGAATTCACCCCTCCACTTT.

This chain uses TRBV2 with TRBJ1-3, with D maybe TRBD1 (6 bases). Germline lookup yields CDR1 SNHLY and CDR2 FYNNEI. CDR3 length: 14 residues. The ends were cut back, 8 bases at V and 4 bases at J, with 15 bases in the middle. The CDR3: CASAKQGSGNTIYF. The CDR3 coding sequence is TGTGCCAGCGCTAAACAGGGCTCAGGAAACACCATATATTTT.

V is TRBV6-5 and J is TRBJ2-1; 7 bases map to TRBD1. V was pared by 8 bases and J by 5 bases, with 12 bases of the junction left unmatched. Germline loops: CDR1 MNHEY, CDR2 SVGAGI. The CDR3 extends over 15 amino acids. The CDR3 DNA is TGTGCCAGCCGAACTCCGGGACAGTTCGACAATGAGCAGTTCTTC. This sequence encodes CASRTPGQFDNEQFF.

This clone has only a few counts. The gene calls are TRBV7-2 and TRBJ1-2; 7 bases agree with TRBD1. Germline V CDR1 and CDR2: SGHTA, FQGNSA. V was pared by 0 bases and J by 4 bases, with 5 bases of the junction left unmatched. The CDR3 is made up of 15 amino acids. In nucleotides, the CDR3 is TGTGCCAGCAGCTTAGCTTTGACAGGGCCCTATGGCTACACCTTC. Translated: CASSLALTGPYGYTF.

This clone occurred a few times. This chain joins TRBV9 and TRBJ1-1; D is perhaps TRBD1 (6 bases). The CDR3 sequence is 15 residues long. V was pared by 3 bases and J by 5 bases, with 17 bases between. Looked up from germline, CDR1 is SGDLS and CDR2 is YYNGEE. CDR3 sequence reads: CASSAGVGGNTEAFF. CDR3 DNA sequence: TGTGCCAGCAGCGCAGGGGTAGGAGGAAATACTGAAGCTTTCTTT. Based on the CDR3 plus reference TRBV9 and TRBJ1-1, the full variable domain is DSGVTQTPKHLITATGQRVTLRCSPRSGDLSVYWYQQSLDQGLQFLIQYYNGEERAKGNILERFSAQQFPDLHSELNLSSLELGDSALYFCASSAGVGGNTEAFFGQGTRLTVV.

The chain carries TRBV7-2 and TRBJ1-6; a possible D gene is TRBD1 (5 bases). The CDR3 has 14 residues. Trimming left V 5 bases short and J 9 bases short, with 14 bases between. Germline V lookup: CDR1 SGHTA, CDR2 FQGNSA. CDR3 nucleotide sequence: TGTGCCAGCAGCGAATACAGGAACGGTTCACCCCTCCACTTT. This gives the protein CASSEYRNGSPLHF.

The V gene is TRBV6-5, the J gene TRBJ1-1, with D possibly matching TRBD1 (6 bases). Trimming removed 9 bases at V and 0 bases at J, with 8 bases between. The germline V gene has CDR1 MNHEY and CDR2 SVGAGI. The CDR3 is 12 residues long. The CDR3 bases are TGTGCCAGGGACAGAATGAACACTGAAGCTTTCTTT. Residues: CARDRMNTEAFF.

The gene calls are TRBV28 and TRBJ2-5, with D unclear. From germline, CDR1 is MDHEN and CDR2 SYDVKM. The CDR3 totals 13 residues. The V end lost 6 bases, the J end lost 2 bases, and 10 bases lay between the germline ends. The chain's CDR3 is CASRTWAQETQYF. CDR3 bases: TGTGCCAGCAGGACCTGGGCGCAAGAGACCCAGTACTTC.

The CDR3 here is CASSQGPGGGNTIYF. CDR3 in DNA: TGTGCCAGCAGTCAGGGGCCGGGTGGAGGAAACACCATATATTTT. This chain connects TRBV2 to TRBJ1-3; weak D call: TRBD1 (6 bases). The CDR3 is 15 residues long. Trimming left V 5 bases short and J 4 bases short, with 15 bases between. Germline V gives CDR1 SNHLY, CDR2 FYNNEI.

The genes are TRBV28 and TRBJ2-2; 8 bases are shared with TRBD1. CDR3 length equals 16 residues. CDR1 is MDHEN and CDR2 is SYDVKM in the germline V gene. V trimming: 2 bases; J trimming: 6 bases; junction bases outside the gene matches: 8. DNA for the CDR3: TGTGCCAGCAGTTTAGGGCAGGGGGCGTGGGCCGGGGAGCTGTTTTTT. It is translated as CASSLGQGAWAGELFF.

The chain recombines TRBV7-9 with TRBJ2-3; no firm D call. The CDR3 runs to 14 residues. V lost 2 bases, J lost 1 base, and 7 bases lay in between. From germline, CDR1 is SEHNR and CDR2 FQNEAQ (reference sequence). This chain's CDR3 is CASSLSLGTDTQYF. As DNA, the CDR3 is TGTGCCAGCAGCTTAAGCCTGGGCACAGATACGCAGTATTTT.